This T cell receptor beta chain stems from a study of cytomegalovirus exposure and HLA in healthy donors. The overall study: In a later analysis, it was reported that the approximately 110 validation repertoires had been produced on the same platform as the 670 or so repertoires belonging to the first cohort. Notes on the study in general: Three CMV-associated chains proved CMV antigen-specific in vitro. The authors enumerated 150 to 200 TCR beta chains as linked to cytomegalovirus.

Method: immunoSEQ multiplex PCR; TCRdb's copy keeps in-frame clones and lacks some. The profile covers about 120,000 clones, with 88% appearing a single time and about 6% taken by the ten largest. Germline V gives CDR1 SGHRS, CDR2 YFSETQ. V lost 0 bases, J lost 4 bases, and 5 bases lay in between. The CDR3 consists of 14 residues. In regard to this clone: Its antigen is unidentified.

These donors were members of the roughly 130-subject validation cohort, a group separate from the roughly 670-subject first cohort. The chain recombines TRBV5-1 with TRBJ1-6; D is undetermined. This receptor was identified in a young woman in good health and CMV-seropositive. The specimen was PBMCs. The CDR3 nucleotides are TGCGCCAGCAGCTTGGAGAGATATAATTCACCCCTCCACTTT. Protein: CASSLERYNSPLHF.